The source of this T cell receptor beta chain is a study of blood T cell repertoires in COVID-19. Participants were aged about 18 to 100 years from 20 to 30 US areas. The repertoire was sequenced with immunoSEQ multiplex PCR; TCRdb's copy has only in-frame clones and lacks some. The sample contains roughly 170,000 clones, around 83% of which appear only once. V lost 8 bases to trimming and J lost 14 bases, with 15 bases between them. The germline V gene encodes CDR1 MNHEY and CDR2 SMNVEV (reference sequence). The CDR3 spans 11 residues. V is TRBV27 and J is TRBJ1-4, with D unclear. Sequencing used PBMCs or T cells enriched from blood (not recorded which). The clonotype comes from a woman aged 45-60 years in a cohort exposed to, infected with or recovered from COVID-19 (not recorded which). CDR3 in amino acids: CASPPRKRLFF. The DNA of the CDR3 is TGTGCCAGCCCCCCGAGGAAAAGGCTGTTTTTT.